Each of the 27 T cell receptor beta chains below was sequenced from the same sample in a study of blood T cell repertoires in COVID-19. Method: immunoSEQ multiplex PCR; TCRdb's copy keeps in-frame clones and lacks some. In the table there are 250,000 or so clones, about 87% of which are singletons. Sequencing was done on a sample of PBMCs or T cells enriched from blood (not recorded which). Receptors were obtained from a woman between 45 and 60 years old who had recovered from COVID-19.

The rearrangement links TRBV7-2 to TRBJ2-1; weak D call: TRBD2 (5 bases). Germline-derived CDR1 and CDR2 are SGHTA and FQGNSA. CDR3 size: 14 residues. Between the trimmed V and J ends, which lost 1 base and 4 bases, there was a span of 8 bases. CDR3 in DNA: TGTGCCAGCAGCTTAGACTCGGGATACAATGAGCAGTTCTTC. It is translated as CASSLDSGYNEQFF.

V and J are TRBV12-3 or TRBV12-4 and TRBJ1-1, with D unresolved. Trimming pared 0 bases from V and 3 bases from J, leaving 5 bases between. The CDR3 is 13 amino acids. The DNA of the CDR3 is TGTGCCAGCAGTTTAGCCGAGTACACTGAAGCTTTCTTT. Its protein product is CASSLAEYTEAFF.

CDR3 loop: CATSVYETVNTGELFF. CDR3 DNA sequence: TGTGCCACCAGTGTGTACGAGACAGTGAACACCGGGGAGCTGTTTTTT. This chain links TRBV24-1 with TRBJ2-2; possibly TRBD1 for D (5 bases). Germline V gene sequence: CDR1 KGHDR, CDR2 SFDVKD. The CDR3 is made up of 16 amino acids. V dropped 5 bases and J dropped 1 base, with 13 bases sitting between them.

The V and J genes are TRBV6-2 or TRBV6-3 and TRBJ1-5; 8 bases map to TRBD1. J was trimmed by 5 bases and V by 4 bases; bases with no gene match: 7. The CDR3 loop spans 15 amino acids. In germline, CDR1 is MNHEY, CDR2 SVGEGT. CDR3 sequence reads: CASSLQGDWDQPQHF. The CDR3, as DNA: TGTGCCAGCAGTTTACAGGGGGACTGGGATCAGCCCCAGCATTTT.

In this sample, this clone turned up once. The rearrangement links TRBV23-1 to TRBJ2-7; 9 bases fit TRBD1. TRBV23-1 is sorted into the ORF group, with uncertain function. The CDR3 is 16 amino acids. V shed 0 bases and J 6 bases; nucleotides not matched to a gene: 9. The CDR3 bases are TGCGCCAGCAGTCAATCGTGGACAGGGGACCCGGTCGAGCAGTACTTC. Encoded protein: CASSQSWTGDPVEQYF.

The chain has TRBV28 and TRBJ2-6; a possible D gene is TRBD1 (6 bases). Germline-derived CDR1 and CDR2 are MDHEN and SYDVKM. The CDR3 covers 19 residues. V lost 5 bases and J lost 0, with 20 bases in between. The CDR3 protein is CASSLLVDPGVSGANVLTF. CDR3 sequence (DNA): TGTGCCAGCAGTCTGCTAGTCGACCCAGGGGTCTCTGGGGCCAACGTCCTGACTTTC.

The chain is built from TRBV12-5 and TRBJ1-1; 7 nucleotides align to TRBD1. Germline V gene sequence: CDR1 LGHNT, CDR2 FRNRAP. This CDR3 spans 14 amino acids. The J segment lost 6 bases and the V segment lost 1 base, leaving 5 bases of the junction unmatched. The CDR3 DNA is TGTGCTAGTGGTTTGGCCCTTGGGACAGCTGAAGCTTTCTTT. It encodes CASGLALGTAEAFF.

V and J are TRBV30 and TRBJ1-2; D is unresolved. Germline CDR1 reads GTSNPN; CDR2 reads SVGIG (reference sequence). CDR3 length equals 13 residues. Deletions cut 4 bases from V and 2 bases from J, with 11 bases between. In nucleotides, the CDR3 is TGTGCCTGGACTGAGGAGTGGAACTATGGCTACACCTTC. Amino acid sequence: CAWTEEWNYGYTF.

The chain combines TRBV7-2 with TRBJ2-1; maybe TRBD1 (5 bases). The germline CDR1 and CDR2 sequences are SGHTA and FQGNSA. The CDR3 covers 13 residues. V was pared by 3 bases and J by 9 bases, with 12 bases between. The DNA of the CDR3 is TGTGCCAGCAGCTTCACAGGATCTCTTGAGCAGTTCTTC. It specifies CASSFTGSLEQFF.

The rearrangement joins TRBV15 to TRBJ1-3; no definite D call. V lost 1 base and J lost 0, with 7 bases in between. In germline, CDR1 is LNHNV, CDR2 YYDKDF (reference sequence). This CDR3 is built from 15 residues. The CDR3 region is CATSRAGYSGNTIYF. The CDR3, as DNA: TGTGCCACCAGCAGAGCGGGATACTCTGGAAACACCATATATTTT.

This chain uses TRBV5-1 with TRBJ1-2; D possibly corresponds to TRBD1 (6 bases). V was shortened by 0 bases and J by 3 bases, with 12 bases between the two germline ends. CDR1 and CDR2 (germline): SGHRS, YFSETQ. CDR3 length equals 15 residues. The CDR3 sequence is CASSLDRDPYYGYTF. As DNA, the CDR3 is TGCGCCAGCAGCTTGGACAGGGACCCTTACTATGGCTACACCTTC.

This clone showed up many times. The genes are TRBV5-1 and TRBJ1-3, with a possible D match to TRBD1 (5 bases). The CDR3 runs 15 residues. Per the germline V gene, CDR1 is SGHRS and CDR2 is YFSETQ. Trimming stripped 4 bases from V and 2 bases from J, with 13 bases between. The CDR3 DNA is TGCGCCAGCAGCCAAACAGGCTCGACTGGAAACACCATATATTTT. It yields the protein CASSQTGSTGNTIYF.

The V and J genes are TRBV7-9 and TRBJ2-2, with TRBD2 identical over 7 bases. CDR3 size: 14 residues. Germline-derived CDR1 and CDR2 are SEHNR and FQNEAQ (reference sequence). With 1 base clipped from V and 7 bases from J, the junction kept 3 bases outside the gene matches. DNA for the CDR3: TGTGCCAGCAGCTTAGTTACTAGCGTCGGGGAGCTGTTTTTT. Translation gives CASSLVTSVGELFF.

V usage is TRBV7-9 and J usage is TRBJ1-2, with no clear D. The CDR3 runs to 14 residues. The germline CDR1 and CDR2 sequences are SEHNR and FQNEAQ (reference sequence). Trimming left V 0 bases short and J 2 bases short, with 7 bases between. CDR3 DNA sequence: TGTGCCAGCAGCTTAGCCGGCGGAAACTATGGCTACACCTTC. Translation gives CASSLAGGNYGYTF.

This clone was seen a few times. The chain links TRBV2 to TRBJ2-5; 10 bases fit TRBD2. V trimming: 7 bases; J trimming: 4 bases; junction bases outside the gene matches: 6. The V gene's germline CDR1 is SNHLY and CDR2 FYNNEI. The CDR3 is 14 amino acids. CDR3 sequence: CASNGASGRETQYF. CDR3 in DNA: TGTGCCAGCAACGGTGCTAGCGGGAGAGAGACCCAGTACTTC.

The chain uses TRBV30 and TRBJ1-2; unclear D gene. Trimming took off 4 bases at V and 0 bases at J, with 12 bases between the two ends. CDR3 length: 14 residues. The germline V gene encodes CDR1 GTSNPN and CDR2 SVGIG (reference sequence). CDR3 amino acids: CAWNPGGANYGYTF. CDR3 DNA sequence: TGTGCCTGGAACCCGGGAGGCGCTAACTATGGCTACACCTTC.

This chain joins TRBV25-1 and TRBJ1-6, with 7 bases identical to TRBD1. The ends lost 3 bases at V and 8 bases at J; junction bases unmatched: 7. CDR1 MGHDK and CDR2 SYGVNS come from the germline V gene. The CDR3 has 15 residues. The CDR3 protein is CASSDTTGIHSPLHF. The CDR3 DNA is TGTGCCAGCAGTGACACGACAGGGATCCATTCACCCCTCCACTTT.

The chain has TRBV2 and TRBJ2-5; TRBD1 matches at 8 bases. Germline values: CDR1 SNHLY, CDR2 FYNNEI. Trimming cost V 6 bases and J 3 bases; bases outside gene matches: 6. The CDR3 runs to 14 residues. In DNA form, the CDR3 reads TGTGCCAGCAGACCCGGGACAGGAGAAGAGACCCAGTACTTC. It is translated as CASRPGTGEETQYF.

A word on this clone: The junction departs from germline at one end; a sequencing error may be responsible. V gene TRBV7-7 combines with J gene TRBJ1-3, with 9 positions matching TRBD1. The CDR3 contains 14 residues. Germline CDR1 reads SSHAT; CDR2 reads FNYEAQ (reference sequence). CDR3 nucleotides: TGTGCTAGCAGCTTAGCGGAGACAGGGGGCACCATATATTTT. As protein: CASSLAETGGTIYF.

This clone appeared a few times. The CDR3 region is CASSLAVYTGGSGTEAFF. DNA for the CDR3: TGCGCCAGCAGCTTGGCGGTATATACAGGGGGCTCGGGAACTGAAGCTTTCTTT. The rearrangement uses TRBV5-1 and TRBJ1-1; TRBD1 aligns across 9 bases. The CDR3 covers 18 residues. CDR1 and CDR2 from the germline V gene are SGHRS and YFSETQ. The ends lost 0 bases at V and 5 bases at J; junction bases unmatched: 14.

The chain links TRBV4-3 to TRBJ1-6, with 9 nucleotides matching TRBD1. Germline V CDR1 and CDR2: LGHNA, YSLEER. The CDR3 runs 14 residues. Trimming took 2 bases from V and 8 from J; bases not matched to a gene: 1. For the CDR3, the DNA is TGCGCCAGCAGCCAACGGACAGGGGATTCACCCCTCCACTTT. This sequence encodes CASSQRTGDSPLHF.

The chain uses TRBV2 and TRBJ1-6, with a possible D match to TRBD1 (5 bases). V lost 6 bases, J lost 6 bases, and 15 bases lay in between. The CDR3 extends over 15 amino acids. Germline assignment: CDR1 SNHLY and CDR2 FYNNEI. In DNA form, the CDR3 reads TGTGCCAGCAGCCCCCGGGGGGTGACTAATTCACCCCTCCACTTT. The encoded protein is CASSPRGVTNSPLHF.

V and J are TRBV28 and TRBJ1-5; 7 nucleotides align to TRBD1. Unmatched junction bases numbered 17, after V lost 5 bases and J lost 7 bases. Germline values: CDR1 MDHEN, CDR2 SYDVKM. The CDR3 contains 17 residues. The CDR3 DNA reads TGTGCCAGCAGTCCACGACAGGGAAGAGTTATCGGGCAGCCCCAGCATTTT. Translation gives CASSPRQGRVIGQPQHF. The complete variable domain, with remaining parts taken from reference TRBV28 and TRBJ1-5, reads DVKVTQSSRYLVKRTGEKVFLECVQDMDHENMFWYRQDPGLGLRLIYFSYDVKMKEKGDIPEGYSVSREKKERFSLILESASTNQTSMYLCASSPRQGRVIGQPQHFGDGTRLSIL.

This rearrangement joins TRBV5-1 to TRBJ2-1; a weak D match, TRBD2 (5 bases). The CDR3 has 17 amino acids. Between the trimmed V and J ends, which lost 3 bases and 6 bases, there was a span of 22 bases. CDR1 SGHRS and CDR2 YFSETQ come from the germline V gene. For the CDR3, the DNA is TGCGCCAGCAGCTCCCCTCCGGCAGCGGTCGGTCCCAATGAGCAGTTCTTC. Amino acids: CASSSPPAAVGPNEQFF.

The rearrangement links TRBV19 to TRBJ1-5; 12 nucleotides match TRBD1. The CDR3 is made up of 15 amino acids. Germline V CDR1 and CDR2: LNHDA, SQIVND (reference sequence). Trimming removed 4 bases from V and 3 bases from J; junction bases left unmatched: 1. The chain's CDR3 is CASSRDRGLNQPQHF. CDR3 in DNA: TGTGCCAGTAGTAGGGACAGGGGGCTCAATCAGCCCCAGCATTTT.

CDR3 DNA: TGCAGCGTTGTCGGAGAGGGCGGCACTGAAGCTTTCTTT. Translating gives CSVVGEGGTEAFF. The genes are TRBV29-1 and TRBJ1-1; D not resolved. V was shortened by 4 bases and J by 4 bases, with 13 bases between the two germline ends. Germline-derived CDR1 and CDR2 are SQVTM and ANQGSEA. The CDR3 is 13 residues long.

The CDR3 loop reads CASSYGWGPGELFF. CDR3 nucleotides: TGTGCCAGCAGTTACGGTTGGGGGCCCGGGGAGCTGTTTTTT. The chain uses TRBV6-6 and TRBJ2-2; TRBD1 might be the D (6 bases). The CDR3 runs 14 residues. The V gene's germline CDR1 is MNHNY and CDR2 SVGAGI (reference sequence). Trimming shortened V by 2 bases and J by 6 bases, and 10 bases separated the two germline ends.